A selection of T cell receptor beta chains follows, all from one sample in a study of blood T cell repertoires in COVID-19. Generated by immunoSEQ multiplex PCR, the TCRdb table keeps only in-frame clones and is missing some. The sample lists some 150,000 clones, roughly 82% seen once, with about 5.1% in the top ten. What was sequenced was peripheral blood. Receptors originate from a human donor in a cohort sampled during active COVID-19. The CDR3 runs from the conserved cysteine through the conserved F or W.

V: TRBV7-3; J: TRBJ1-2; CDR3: CASSDLGTGPYGYTF
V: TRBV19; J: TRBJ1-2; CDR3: CASSTLDRVLYGYTF
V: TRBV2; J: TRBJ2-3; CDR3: CASSRTSGGPDTQYF
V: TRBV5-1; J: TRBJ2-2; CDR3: CASSNTGTDWLGDTGELFF
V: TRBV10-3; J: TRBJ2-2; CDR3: CAINGQGANTGELFF
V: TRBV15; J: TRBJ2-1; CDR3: CATSRGSSGMGQFF
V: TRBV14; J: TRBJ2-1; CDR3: CASSQLGLGNGGEQFF
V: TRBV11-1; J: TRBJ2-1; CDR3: CASSLAGGSYNEQFF
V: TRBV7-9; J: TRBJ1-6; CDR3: CASSLDAGNSPLHF
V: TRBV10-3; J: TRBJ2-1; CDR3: CAISGLGQGGSGNEQFF
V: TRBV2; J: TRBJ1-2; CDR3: CASSEAKHDYGYTF
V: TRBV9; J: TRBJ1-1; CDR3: CASSPQGGTEAFF
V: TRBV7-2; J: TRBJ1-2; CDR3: CASSLAGRTYGYTF
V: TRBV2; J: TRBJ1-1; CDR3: CASGRENTEAFF
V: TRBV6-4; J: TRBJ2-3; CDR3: CAGPSGGTTDTQYF
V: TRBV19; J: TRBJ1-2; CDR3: CASSGQGGRGYTF
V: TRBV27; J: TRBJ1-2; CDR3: CASRQSGASGFDGYTF
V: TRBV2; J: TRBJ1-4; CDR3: CASSGGQNYEKLFF
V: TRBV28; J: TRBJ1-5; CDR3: CASSLGGSNQPQHF
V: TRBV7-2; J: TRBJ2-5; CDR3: CASSVTGTNVLETQYF